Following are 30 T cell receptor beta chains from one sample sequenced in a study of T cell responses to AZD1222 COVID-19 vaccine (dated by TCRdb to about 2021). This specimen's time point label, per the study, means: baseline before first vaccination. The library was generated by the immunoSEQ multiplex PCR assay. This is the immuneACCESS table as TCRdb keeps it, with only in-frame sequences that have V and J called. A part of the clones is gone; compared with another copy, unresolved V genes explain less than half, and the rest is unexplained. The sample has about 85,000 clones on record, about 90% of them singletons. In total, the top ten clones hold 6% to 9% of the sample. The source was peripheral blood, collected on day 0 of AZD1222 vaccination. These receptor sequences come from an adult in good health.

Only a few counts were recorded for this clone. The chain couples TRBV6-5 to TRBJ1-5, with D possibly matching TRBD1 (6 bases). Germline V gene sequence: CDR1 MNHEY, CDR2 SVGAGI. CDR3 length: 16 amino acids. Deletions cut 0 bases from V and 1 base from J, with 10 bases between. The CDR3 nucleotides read TGTGCCAGCAGTTACTCGAGGGGGGAAAGCAATCAGCCCCAGCATTTT. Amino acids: CASSYSRGESNQPQHF.

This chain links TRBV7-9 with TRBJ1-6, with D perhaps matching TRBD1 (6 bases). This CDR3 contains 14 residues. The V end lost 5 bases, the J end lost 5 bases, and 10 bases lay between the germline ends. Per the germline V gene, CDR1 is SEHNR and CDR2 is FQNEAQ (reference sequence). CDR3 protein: CASSRRTDNSPLHF. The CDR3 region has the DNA TGTGCCAGCAGCAGACGGACAGATAATTCACCCCTCCACTTT.

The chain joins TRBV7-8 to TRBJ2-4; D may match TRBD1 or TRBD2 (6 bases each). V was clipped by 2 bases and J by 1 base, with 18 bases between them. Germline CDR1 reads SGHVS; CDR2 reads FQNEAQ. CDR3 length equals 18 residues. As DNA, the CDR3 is TGTGCCAGCAGCTTACCTCTTCGAATCGGGGGCGCCAAAAACATTCAGTACTTC. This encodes CASSLPLRIGGAKNIQYF.

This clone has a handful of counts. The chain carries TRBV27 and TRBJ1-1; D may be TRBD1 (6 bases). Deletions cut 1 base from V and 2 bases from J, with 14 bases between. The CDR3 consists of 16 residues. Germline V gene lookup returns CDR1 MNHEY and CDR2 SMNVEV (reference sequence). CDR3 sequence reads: CASSLWQGPPNTEAFF. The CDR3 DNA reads TGTGCCAGCAGTTTATGGCAGGGGCCACCAAACACTGAAGCTTTCTTT.

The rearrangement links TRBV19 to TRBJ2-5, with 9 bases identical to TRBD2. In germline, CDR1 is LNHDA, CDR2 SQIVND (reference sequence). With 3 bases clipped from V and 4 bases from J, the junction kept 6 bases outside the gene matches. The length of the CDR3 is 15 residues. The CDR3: CASSIQRGVVETQYF. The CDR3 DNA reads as TGTGCCAGTAGTATCCAGCGGGGGGTGGTAGAGACCCAGTACTTC.

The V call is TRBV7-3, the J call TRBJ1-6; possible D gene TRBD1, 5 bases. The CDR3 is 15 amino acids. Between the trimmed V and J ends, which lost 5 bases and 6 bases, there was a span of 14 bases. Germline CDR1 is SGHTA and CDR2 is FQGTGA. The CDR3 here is CASSRDGVSNSPLHF. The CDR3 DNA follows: TGTGCCAGCAGCAGGGACGGGGTCTCTAATTCACCCCTCCACTTT.

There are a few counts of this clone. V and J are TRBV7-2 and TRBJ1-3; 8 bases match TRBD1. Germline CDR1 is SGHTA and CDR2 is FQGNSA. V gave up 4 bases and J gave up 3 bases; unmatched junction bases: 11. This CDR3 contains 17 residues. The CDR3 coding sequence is TGTGCCAGCAGCTCGAGGACAGGGCGCCTCTTTGGAAACACCATATATTTT. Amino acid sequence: CASSSRTGRLFGNTIYF.

The DNA of the CDR3 is TGCAGTGCTAGTGGGACAGGGCACTACGAGCAGTACTTC. Amino acid sequence: CSASGTGHYEQYF. The chain joins TRBV20-1 to TRBJ2-7; 9 nucleotides match TRBD1. Germline CDR1 reads DFQATT; CDR2 reads SNEGSKA (reference sequence). The CDR3 contains 13 residues. The V gene end was trimmed by 3 bases and the J gene end by 3 bases; junction bases not matched to a gene: 3.

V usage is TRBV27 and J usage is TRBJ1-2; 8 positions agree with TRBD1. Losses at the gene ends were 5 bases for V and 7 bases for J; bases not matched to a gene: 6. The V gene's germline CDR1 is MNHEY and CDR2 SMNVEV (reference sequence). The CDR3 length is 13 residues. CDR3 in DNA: TGTGCCAGCAGTCCGGACAGGGTATCTGGCTACACCTTC. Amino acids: CASSPDRVSGYTF.

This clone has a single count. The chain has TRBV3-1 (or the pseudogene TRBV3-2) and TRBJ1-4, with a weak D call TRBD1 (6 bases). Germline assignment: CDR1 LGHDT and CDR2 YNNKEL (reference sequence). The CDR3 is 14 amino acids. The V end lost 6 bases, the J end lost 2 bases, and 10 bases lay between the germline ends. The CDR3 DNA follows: TGTGCCAGCAGAGGGGGGGCCACTAATGAAAAACTGTTTTTT. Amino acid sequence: CASRGGATNEKLFF.

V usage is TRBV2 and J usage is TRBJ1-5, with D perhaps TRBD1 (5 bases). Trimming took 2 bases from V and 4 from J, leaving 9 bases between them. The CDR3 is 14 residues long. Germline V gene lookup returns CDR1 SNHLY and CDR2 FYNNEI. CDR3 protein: CASSEWTQNQPQHF. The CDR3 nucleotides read TGTGCCAGCAGTGAATGGACACAGAATCAGCCCCAGCATTTT.

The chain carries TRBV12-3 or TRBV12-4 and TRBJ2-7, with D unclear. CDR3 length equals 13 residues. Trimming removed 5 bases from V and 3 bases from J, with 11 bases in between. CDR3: CASSKSNSYEQYF. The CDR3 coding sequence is TGTGCCAGCAGTAAATCTAACAGCTACGAGCAGTACTTC.

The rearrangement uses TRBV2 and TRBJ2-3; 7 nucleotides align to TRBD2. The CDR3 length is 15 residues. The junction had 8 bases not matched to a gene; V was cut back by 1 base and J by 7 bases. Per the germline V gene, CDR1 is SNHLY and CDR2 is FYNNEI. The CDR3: CASSEGRGGGNTQYF. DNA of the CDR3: TGTGCCAGCAGTGAAGGGAGGGGCGGGGGAAATACGCAGTATTTT.

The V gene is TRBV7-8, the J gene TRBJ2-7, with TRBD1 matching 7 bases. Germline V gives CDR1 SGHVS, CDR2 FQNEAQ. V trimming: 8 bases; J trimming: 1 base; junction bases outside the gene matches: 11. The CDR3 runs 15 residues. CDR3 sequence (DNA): TGTGCCAGCTCATACCCGGGACAGAAGTCCTACGAGCAGTACTTC. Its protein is CASSYPGQKSYEQYF.

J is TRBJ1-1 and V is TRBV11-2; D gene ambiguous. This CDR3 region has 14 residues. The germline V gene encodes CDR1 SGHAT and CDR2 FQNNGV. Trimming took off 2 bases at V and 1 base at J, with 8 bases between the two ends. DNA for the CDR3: TGTGCCAGCAGCTTAATACGGTCGAACACTGAAGCTTTCTTT. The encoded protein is CASSLIRSNTEAFF. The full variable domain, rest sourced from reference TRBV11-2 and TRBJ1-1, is EAGVAQSPRYKIIEKRQSVAFWCNPISGHATLYWYQQILGQGPKLLIQFQNNGVVDDSQLPKDRFSAERLKGVDSTLKIQPAKLEDSAVYLCASSLIRSNTEAFFGQGTRLTVV.

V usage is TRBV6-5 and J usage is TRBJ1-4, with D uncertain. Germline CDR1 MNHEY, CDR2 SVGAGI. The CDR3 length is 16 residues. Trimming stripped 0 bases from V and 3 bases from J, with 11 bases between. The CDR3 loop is CASSYSTFGPNEKLFF. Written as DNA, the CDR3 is TGTGCCAGCAGTTACTCCACCTTTGGGCCTAATGAAAAACTGTTTTTT.

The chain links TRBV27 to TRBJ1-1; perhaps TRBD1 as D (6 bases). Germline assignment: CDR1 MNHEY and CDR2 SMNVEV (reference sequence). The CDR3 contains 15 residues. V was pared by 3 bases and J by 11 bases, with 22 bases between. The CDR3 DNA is TGTGCCAGCAGTTTGGGGGCCCACGGAACCCCAGGGGCTTTCTTT. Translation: CASSLGAHGTPGAFF.

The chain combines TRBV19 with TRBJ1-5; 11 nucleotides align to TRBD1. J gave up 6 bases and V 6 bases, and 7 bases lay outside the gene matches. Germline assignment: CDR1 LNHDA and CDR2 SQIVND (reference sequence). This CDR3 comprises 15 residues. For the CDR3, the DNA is TGTGCCAGTAGAATCCGGGACAGGGGGTTTCAGCCCCAGCATTTT. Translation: CASRIRDRGFQPQHF. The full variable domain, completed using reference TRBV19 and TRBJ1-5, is DGGITQSPKYLFRKEGQNVTLSCEQNLNHDAMYWYRQDPGQGLRLIYYSQIVNDFQKGDIAEGYSVSREKKESFPLTVTSAQKNPTAFYLCASRIRDRGFQPQHFGDGTRLSIL.

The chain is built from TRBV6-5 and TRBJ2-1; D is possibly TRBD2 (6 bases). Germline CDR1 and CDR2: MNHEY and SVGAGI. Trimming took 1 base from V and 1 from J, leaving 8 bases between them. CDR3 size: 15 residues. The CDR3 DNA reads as TGTGCCAGCAGTTACTGGCGGGGTTCCTACAATGAGCAGTTCTTC. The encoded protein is CASSYWRGSYNEQFF.

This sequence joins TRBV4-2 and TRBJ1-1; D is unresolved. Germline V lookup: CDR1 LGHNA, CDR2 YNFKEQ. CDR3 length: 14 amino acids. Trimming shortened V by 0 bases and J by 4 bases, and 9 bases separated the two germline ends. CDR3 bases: TGTGCCAGCAGCCAAGATCGACGGTTCACTGAAGCTTTCTTT. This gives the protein CASSQDRRFTEAFF.

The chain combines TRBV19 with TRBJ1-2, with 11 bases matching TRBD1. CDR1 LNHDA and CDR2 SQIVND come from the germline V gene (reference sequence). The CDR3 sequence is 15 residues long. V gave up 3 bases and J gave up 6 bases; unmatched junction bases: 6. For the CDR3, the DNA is TGTGCCAGTAGTATGAACCGGGACAGGGGGGATGGCTACACCTTC. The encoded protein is CASSMNRDRGDGYTF.

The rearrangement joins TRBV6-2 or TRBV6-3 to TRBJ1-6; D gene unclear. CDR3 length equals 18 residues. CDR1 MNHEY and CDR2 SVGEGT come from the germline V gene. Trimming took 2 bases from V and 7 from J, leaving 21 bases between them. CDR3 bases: TGTGCCAGCAGTTACGGCGGGCCAAGGCCCAACGTCAATTCACCCCTCCACTTT. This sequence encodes CASSYGGPRPNVNSPLHF.

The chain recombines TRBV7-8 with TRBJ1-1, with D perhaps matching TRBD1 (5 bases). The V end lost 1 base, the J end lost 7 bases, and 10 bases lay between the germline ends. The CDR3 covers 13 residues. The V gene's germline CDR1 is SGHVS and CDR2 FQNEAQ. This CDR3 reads CASSLGQGIEAFF. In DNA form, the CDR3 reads TGTGCCAGCAGCTTAGGCCAGGGAATTGAAGCTTTCTTT.

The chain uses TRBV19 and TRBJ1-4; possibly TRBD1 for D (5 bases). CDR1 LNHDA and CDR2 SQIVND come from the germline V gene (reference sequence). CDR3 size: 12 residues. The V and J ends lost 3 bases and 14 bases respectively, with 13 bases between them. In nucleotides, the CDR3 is TGTGCCAGTAGTATCGGGGAGCGACAGCTGTTTTTT. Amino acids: CASSIGERQLFF.

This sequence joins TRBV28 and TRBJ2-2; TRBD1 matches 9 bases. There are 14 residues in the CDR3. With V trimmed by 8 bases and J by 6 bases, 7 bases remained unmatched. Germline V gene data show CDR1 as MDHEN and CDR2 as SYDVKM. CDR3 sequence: CASPGQGDAGELFF. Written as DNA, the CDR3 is TGTGCCAGCCCGGGACAGGGTGATGCCGGGGAGCTGTTTTTT. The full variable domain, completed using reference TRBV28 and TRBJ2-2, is DVKVTQSSRYLVKRTGEKVFLECVQDMDHENMFWYRQDPGLGLRLIYFSYDVKMKEKGDIPEGYSVSREKKERFSLILESASTNQTSMYLCASPGQGDAGELFFGEGSRLTVL.

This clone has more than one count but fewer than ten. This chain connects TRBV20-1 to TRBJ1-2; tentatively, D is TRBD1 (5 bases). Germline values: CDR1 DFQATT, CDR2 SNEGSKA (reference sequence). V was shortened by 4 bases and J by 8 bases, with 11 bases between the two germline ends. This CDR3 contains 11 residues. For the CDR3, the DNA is TGCAGTGCTAAACAGGTGCCGGGCTACACCTTC. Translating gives CSAKQVPGYTF.

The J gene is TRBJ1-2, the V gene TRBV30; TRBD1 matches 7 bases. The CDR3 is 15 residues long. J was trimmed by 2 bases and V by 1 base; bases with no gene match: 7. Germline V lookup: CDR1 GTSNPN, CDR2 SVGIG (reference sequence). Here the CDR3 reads CAWSALTGTNYGYTF. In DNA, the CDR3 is TGTGCCTGGAGTGCCCTGACAGGGACCAACTATGGCTACACCTTC.

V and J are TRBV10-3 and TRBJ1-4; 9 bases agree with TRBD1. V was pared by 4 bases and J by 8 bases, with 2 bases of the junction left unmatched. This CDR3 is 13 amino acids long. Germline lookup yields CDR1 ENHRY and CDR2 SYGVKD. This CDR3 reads CAISAGQGEKLFF. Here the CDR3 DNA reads TGTGCCATCAGTGCGGGACAGGGAGAAAAACTGTTTTTT.

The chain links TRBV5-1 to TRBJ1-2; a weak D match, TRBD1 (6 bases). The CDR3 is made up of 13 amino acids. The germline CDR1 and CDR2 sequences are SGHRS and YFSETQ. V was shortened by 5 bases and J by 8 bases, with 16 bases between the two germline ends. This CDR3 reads CASRGGGSRGYTF. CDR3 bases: TGCGCCAGCAGAGGAGGGGGAAGTCGCGGCTACACCTTC.

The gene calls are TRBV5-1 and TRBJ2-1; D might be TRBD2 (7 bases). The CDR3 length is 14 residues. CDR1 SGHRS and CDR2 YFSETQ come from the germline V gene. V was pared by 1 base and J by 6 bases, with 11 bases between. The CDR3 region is CASSLFGGPNEQFF. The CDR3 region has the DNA TGCGCCAGCAGCTTGTTCGGGGGGCCCAATGAGCAGTTCTTC.